This entry lists 23 T cell receptor beta chains sequenced from one sample in a study of blood T cell repertoires in COVID-19. Profiling relied on immunoSEQ multiplex PCR, and the TCRdb table lists in-frame clones only, not all of them. This sample has some 58,000 clones, with approximately 77% found just once. The specimen sequenced was peripheral blood. The receptor source for this set is a human donor in a cohort sampled during active COVID-19.

The genes are TRBV19 and TRBJ2-2; 8 nucleotides match TRBD1. The germline V gene has CDR1 LNHDA and CDR2 SQIVND (reference sequence). CDR3 size: 16 residues. The V segment lost 3 bases and the J segment 6 bases; nucleotides outside the gene matches: 9. The CDR3 DNA reads as TGTGCCAGTAGTATTCAGCAGGGGGCGGCGGCCGGGGAGCTGTTTTTT. Amino acid sequence: CASSIQQGAAAGELFF.

The chain combines TRBV19 with TRBJ1-4, with 7 bases fitting TRBD1. The CDR3 spans 14 residues. Trimming removed 6 bases from V and 6 bases from J; junction bases left unmatched: 7. The V gene's germline CDR1 is LNHDA and CDR2 SQIVND (reference sequence). The DNA of the CDR3 is TGTGCCAGTAGACCCGGAGGGGGCGATGAAAAACTGTTTTTT. As protein: CASRPGGGDEKLFF.

A few counts support this clone. CDR3 residues: CASSPFLKATPDTQYF. In DNA, the CDR3 is TGTGCCAGCAGCCCCTTCCTAAAAGCAACCCCAGATACGCAGTATTTT. The chain carries TRBV3-1 (or the pseudogene TRBV3-2) and TRBJ2-3; D unclear. The CDR3 contains 16 residues. Germline lookup yields CDR1 LGHDT and CDR2 YNNKEL (reference sequence). Trimming cost V 4 bases and J 4 bases, with 18 bases left between them.

The gene calls are TRBV7-2 and TRBJ1-6, with D possibly being TRBD1 (6 bases). CDR1 is SGHTA, CDR2 FQGNSA, per germline. CDR3 length equals 13 residues. V was shortened by 10 bases and J by 6 bases, with 13 bases between the two germline ends. This CDR3 reads CAIQGSGNSPLHF. The CDR3 DNA is TGTGCCATCCAGGGGTCTGGTAATTCACCCCTCCACTTT.

This clone was picked up one time. The chain links TRBV6-5 to TRBJ1-1; the D is unclear. Trimming removed 6 bases from V and 2 bases from J, with 13 bases in between. Germline V gene data show CDR1 as MNHEY and CDR2 as SVGAGI. The CDR3 has 14 residues. The CDR3 DNA is TGTGCCAGCAGCTTTACTCGCCGAAACACTGAAGCTTTCTTT. It codes for CASSFTRRNTEAFF.

V is TRBV9 and J is TRBJ2-3; TRBD2 is a possible D gene (6 bases). Germline values: CDR1 SGDLS, CDR2 YYNGEE. Trimming removed 0 bases at V and 1 base at J, with 9 bases between. CDR3 size: 15 residues. The CDR3 spells CASSVGTTRTDTQYF. Here the CDR3 DNA reads TGTGCCAGCAGCGTAGGGACTACTCGCACAGATACGCAGTATTTT.

V usage is TRBV28 and J usage is TRBJ1-1; D unresolved. V gave up 6 bases and J gave up 1 base, with 12 bases separating them. CDR1 and CDR2 (germline): MDHEN, SYDVKM. The CDR3 contains 14 residues. CDR3 DNA sequence: TGTGCCAGCAGAGAGGAGGGCGCGAACACTGAAGCTTTCTTT. Amino acids: CASREEGANTEAFF.

The chain carries TRBV9 and TRBJ1-2, with a weak D call TRBD1 (5 bases). This CDR3 comprises 12 residues. Trimming cost V 3 bases and J 7 bases, with 10 bases left between them. Germline CDR1 is SGDLS and CDR2 is YYNGEE. CDR3 DNA: TGTGCCAGCAGCGCCCAGGGTTTTGGCTACACCTTC. Translated: CASSAQGFGYTF.

This chain joins TRBV19 and TRBJ1-3, with 7 bases that match TRBD1. Per germline, CDR1 LNHDA and CDR2 SQIVND (reference sequence). V lost 6 bases, J lost 0 bases, and 5 bases stayed unmatched. The CDR3 extends over 15 amino acids. The CDR3 DNA reads TGTGCCAGTAGACAGGGGAAAAGCTCTGGAAACACCATATATTTT. Translation: CASRQGKSSGNTIYF. Based on the CDR3 plus reference TRBV19 and TRBJ1-3, the full variable domain is DGGITQSPKYLFRKEGQNVTLSCEQNLNHDAMYWYRQDPGQGLRLIYYSQIVNDFQKGDIAEGYSVSREKKESFPLTVTSAQKNPTAFYLCASRQGKSSGNTIYFGEGSWLTVV.

The rearrangement joins TRBV19 to TRBJ1-2, with D unclear. The V end lost 7 bases, the J end lost 1 base, and 4 bases lay between the germline ends. CDR3 size: 11 residues. Germline V gene data show CDR1 as LNHDA and CDR2 as SQIVND (reference sequence). The CDR3 DNA sequence: TGTGCCAGTACAAATAACTATGGCTACACCTTC. Translation: CASTNNYGYTF. Full variable domain (rest looked up from reference TRBV19 and TRBJ1-2): DGGITQSPKYLFRKEGQNVTLSCEQNLNHDAMYWYRQDPGQGLRLIYYSQIVNDFQKGDIAEGYSVSREKKESFPLTVTSAQKNPTAFYLCASTNNYGYTFGSGTRLTVV.

The chain employs TRBV6-5 and TRBJ2-5; 7 bases line up with TRBD2. The CDR3 loop spans 14 amino acids. V shed 11 bases, J shed 1 base, and the junction held 10 bases outside the gene matches. From germline, CDR1 is MNHEY and CDR2 SVGAGI. The CDR3 region has the DNA TGTGCCGCCTCCGACAGCGGGACCCAAGAGACCCAGTACTTC. Its protein product is CAASDSGTQETQYF.

The chain employs TRBV3-1 (or the pseudogene TRBV3-2) and TRBJ2-3; 8 bases match TRBD2. The V gene's germline CDR1 is LGHDT and CDR2 YNNKEL (reference sequence). V gave up 3 bases and J gave up 3 bases; unmatched junction bases: 8. The CDR3 consists of 16 residues. The CDR3 loop is CASSQVGGGRTDTQYF. The CDR3 region has the DNA TGTGCCAGCAGCCAGGTCGGAGGCGGGAGGACAGATACGCAGTATTTT.

This chain connects TRBV7-2 to TRBJ1-5; 9 positions match TRBD1. The J segment lost 6 bases and the V segment lost 0 bases, leaving 12 bases of the junction unmatched. Looked up from germline, CDR1 is SGHTA and CDR2 is FQGNSA. This CDR3 region has 18 residues. The DNA for the CDR3 is TGTGCCAGCAGCTTAGCGGGGGGGACAGGGAGGACGCGTCAGCCCCAGCATTTT. It yields the protein CASSLAGGTGRTRQPQHF.

The V gene is TRBV12-3 or TRBV12-4, the J gene TRBJ1-2, with a possible D match to TRBD1 (5 bases). The CDR3 has 11 amino acids. V was trimmed by 5 bases and J by 5 bases, leaving 6 bases between them. CDR3 loop: CASSDRYGYTF. The CDR3 DNA reads as TGTGCCAGCAGTGACAGATATGGCTACACCTTC.

The chain uses TRBV15 and TRBJ2-7; D remains unclear. Per the germline V gene, CDR1 is LNHNV and CDR2 is YYDKDF (reference sequence). The CDR3 spans 10 residues. This CDR3 reads CAGFGYEQYF. The CDR3 bases are TGTGCAGGATTCGGGTACGAGCAGTACTTC.

This chain connects TRBV7-2 to TRBJ1-4; the match to TRBD1 covers 7 bases. Per germline, CDR1 SGHTA and CDR2 FQGNSA. Trimming cost V 3 bases and J 7 bases; bases outside gene matches: 8. The CDR3 covers 15 residues. The DNA for the CDR3 is TGTGCCAGCAGCTTTTCGGGAGGGGGCGTTGAAAAACTGTTTTTT. This encodes CASSFSGGGVEKLFF. The full variable domain, rest sourced from reference TRBV7-2 and TRBJ1-4, is GAGVSQSPSNKVTEKGKDVELRCDPISGHTALYWYRQSLGQGLEFLIYFQGNSAPDKSGLPSDRFSAERTGGSVSTLTIQRTQQEDSAVYLCASSFSGGGVEKLFFGSGTQLSVL.

The rearrangement links TRBV5-1 to TRBJ1-1; no clear D. The CDR3 length is 14 residues. V lost 4 bases and J 2 bases, leaving 12 bases between the germline ends. The germline V gene has CDR1 SGHRS and CDR2 YFSETQ. CDR3 sequence reads: CASSRRGDNTEAFF. CDR3 DNA: TGCGCCAGCAGCCGCCGGGGAGACAACACTGAAGCTTTCTTT.

The chain employs TRBV5-5 and TRBJ2-1, with D tentatively TRBD1 (5 bases). Germline lookup yields CDR1 SGHKS and CDR2 YYEKEE (reference sequence). The V and J ends lost 4 bases and 7 bases respectively, with 24 bases between them. CDR3 length: 17 amino acids. Written as DNA, the CDR3 is TGTGCCAGCAGCCCCAAATTGCTACAGGTCAATAGGAATGAGCAGTTCTTC. Residues: CASSPKLLQVNRNEQFF.

The rearrangement uses TRBV6-1 and TRBJ1-3; a weak D match, TRBD1 (5 bases). This CDR3 has 15 amino acids. The V end was cut by 2 bases, the J end by 4 bases, with 12 bases between. CDR1 MNHNS and CDR2 SASEGT come from the germline V gene. CDR3 region: CASSEWRGGGNTIYF. In nucleotides, the CDR3 is TGTGCCAGCAGTGAATGGAGGGGTGGCGGAAACACCATATATTTT.

The chain carries TRBV7-9 and TRBJ1-2; D possibly corresponds to TRBD1 (6 bases). Trimming shortened V by 2 bases and J by 9 bases, and 13 bases separated the two germline ends. The CDR3 runs 13 residues. Germline CDR1 reads SEHNR; CDR2 reads FQNEAQ (reference sequence). DNA for the CDR3: TGTGCCAGCAGCTTACAAAACAGGGATAGCTACACCTTC. Residues: CASSLQNRDSYTF. Drawing the rest from reference TRBV7-9 and TRBJ1-2, the complete variable domain is DTGVSQNPRHKITKRGQNVTFRCDPISEHNRLYWYRQTLGQGPEFLTYFQNEAQLEKSRLLSDRFSAERPKGSFSTLEIQRTEQGDSAMYLCASSLQNRDSYTFGSGTRLTVV.

J is TRBJ2-1 and V is TRBV11-2; D not certain. V was pared by 3 bases and J by 8 bases, with 11 bases between. The CDR3 is 13 amino acids. Germline V gene lookup returns CDR1 SGHAT and CDR2 FQNNGV. The CDR3 is CASSFSPRDEQFF. The CDR3 coding sequence is TGTGCCAGCAGCTTCTCCCCCCGGGATGAGCAGTTCTTC. Variable domain in full (rest from reference TRBV11-2 and TRBJ2-1): EAGVAQSPRYKIIEKRQSVAFWCNPISGHATLYWYQQILGQGPKLLIQFQNNGVVDDSQLPKDRFSAERLKGVDSTLKIQPAKLEDSAVYLCASSFSPRDEQFFGPGTRLTVL.

The rearrangement uses TRBV12-3 or TRBV12-4 and TRBJ2-1, with a tentative D call TRBD2 (5 bases). V shed 5 bases and J shed 15 bases, with 14 bases lying between them. The CDR3 is 11 residues long. The CDR3 sequence: CASSPSGLSFF. The CDR3 DNA reads TGTGCCAGCAGTCCCTCCGGACTCTCGTTCTTC.

This CDR3 reads CASSRTGRTDTQYF. CDR3 DNA sequence: TGTGCCAGCAGCCGTACGGGTCGCACAGATACGCAGTATTTT. The chain carries TRBV7-2 and TRBJ2-3; D is unclear. The V gene's germline CDR1 is SGHTA and CDR2 FQGNSA. Trimming left V 5 bases short and J 1 base short, with 10 bases between. This CDR3 is 14 amino acids long.